This TCR beta chain appears in the sequencing data of a study of control samples from healthy donors and cancer patients. Trimming cost V 0 bases and J 8 bases, with 25 bases left between them. This CDR3 contains 18 residues. CDR1 SEHNR and CDR2 FQNEAQ come from the germline V gene (reference sequence). Here immunoSEQ multiplex PCR was the method, and the copy in TCRdb shows in-frame clones only, minus some. Found here are about 120,000 clones, 80% to 95% of them singletons; the top ten hold 0.55% to 0.6%. Specimen: PBMCs. This TCR was recovered from a man at least 80 years old with head and neck cancer. The rearrangement links TRBV7-9 to TRBJ1-2; D is unclear. Written as DNA, the CDR3 is TGTGCCAGCAGCTTAGCCCCGGATCCTGTGGCTGTTTGGGGAGGCTACACCTTC. Translated: CASSLAPDPVAVWGGYTF.